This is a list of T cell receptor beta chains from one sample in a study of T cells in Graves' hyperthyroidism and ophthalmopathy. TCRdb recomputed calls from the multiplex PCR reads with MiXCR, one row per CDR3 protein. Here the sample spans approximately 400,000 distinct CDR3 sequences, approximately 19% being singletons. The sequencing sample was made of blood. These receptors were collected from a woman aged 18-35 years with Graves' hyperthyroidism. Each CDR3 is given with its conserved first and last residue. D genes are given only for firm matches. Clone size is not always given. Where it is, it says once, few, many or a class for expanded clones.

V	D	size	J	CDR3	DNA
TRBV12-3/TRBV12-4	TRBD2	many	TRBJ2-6	CASSLVLRVRLAGSGANVLTF	TGTGCCAGCAGTTTGGTTCTTAGGGTGCGACTAGCGGGGTCTGGGGCCAACGTCCTGACTTTC
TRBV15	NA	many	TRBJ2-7	CATSRDGRSEQYF	TGTGCCACCAGCAGAGATGGGCGTTCCGAGCAGTACTTC
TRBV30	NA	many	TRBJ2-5	CAWSVGTEETQYF	TGTGCCTGGAGTGTAGGCACCGAAGAGACCCAGTACTTC
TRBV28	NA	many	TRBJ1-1	CASSLWDRSNTEAFF	TGTGCCAGCAGTTTATGGGACAGATCAAACACTGAAGCTTTCTTT
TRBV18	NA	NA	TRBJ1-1	CASSPMGGPTEAFF	TGTGCCAGCTCACCCATGGGGGGCCCGACTGAAGCTTTCTTT
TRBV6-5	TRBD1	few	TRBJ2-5	CASSSGTDQETQYF	TGTGCCAGCAGTTCCGGGACAGATCAAGAGACCCAGTACTTC
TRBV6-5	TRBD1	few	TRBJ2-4	CASTLGQGEDIQYF	TGTGCCAGCACTTTGGGACAGGGTGAGGACATTCAGTACTTC
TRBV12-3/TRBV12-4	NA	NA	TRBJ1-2	CASSPRTISGGNYGYTF	TGTGCCAGCAGTCCAAGGACAATATCAGGTGGTAACTATGGCTACACCTTC
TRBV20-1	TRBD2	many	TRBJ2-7	CSASKDLAVEQYF	TGCAGTGCTTCAAAGGATCTAGCGGTCGAGCAGTACTTC
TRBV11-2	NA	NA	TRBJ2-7	CASSNPDSPDAWLNYEQYF	TGTGCCAGCAGCAATCCCGACTCCCCCGACGCCTGGTTGAACTACGAGCAGTACTTC
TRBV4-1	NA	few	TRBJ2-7	CASSFRGQERTYEQYF	TGCGCCAGCAGCTTTCGTGGGCAGGAGAGGACCTACGAGCAGTACTTC
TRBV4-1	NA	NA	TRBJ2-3	CASSQVNTPTDTQYF	TGCGCCAGCAGCCAAGTAAATACTCCGACAGATACGCAGTATTTT
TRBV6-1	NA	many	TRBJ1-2	CASSGQRNYGYTF	TGTGCCAGCAGTGGACAGAGGAACTATGGCTACACCTTC
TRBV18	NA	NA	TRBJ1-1	CATSGGRPEAFF	TGTGCCACGTCTGGGGGTCGGCCTGAAGCTTTCTTT
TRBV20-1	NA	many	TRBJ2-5	CSVVAQGLSETQYF	TGCAGTGTCGTGGCCCAGGGACTCTCAGAGACCCAGTACTTC
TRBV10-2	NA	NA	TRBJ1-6	CASSELRNSPLHF	TGCGCCAGCAGTGAGTTGAGGAATTCACCCCTCCACTTT
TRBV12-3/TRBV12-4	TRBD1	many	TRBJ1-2	CASTRAGQGYTF	TGTGCCAGCACCCGCGCGGGACAGGGCTACACCTTC
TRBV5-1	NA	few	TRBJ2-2	CASSQRERRGPWVTGELFF	TGCGCCAGCAGCCAACGGGAGCGCAGGGGCCCGTGGGTCACCGGGGAGCTGTTTTTT
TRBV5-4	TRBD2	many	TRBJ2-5	CASSLASGGETQYF	TGTGCCAGCAGCTTGGCTAGCGGGGGAGAGACCCAGTACTTC
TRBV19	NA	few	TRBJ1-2	CASSPTDNYGYTF	TGTGCCAGTAGTCCGACAGATAACTATGGCTACACCTTC
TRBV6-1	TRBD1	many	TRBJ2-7	CASSRDREIYEQYF	TGTGCCAGCAGCCGTGACAGGGAAATCTACGAGCAGTACTTC
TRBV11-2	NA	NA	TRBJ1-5	CASSRVVGNQPQHF	TGTGCCAGCAGTCGGGTGGTAGGCAATCAGCCCCAGCATTTT
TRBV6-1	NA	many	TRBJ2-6	CASSEIASGANVLTF	TGTGCCAGCAGTGAAATCGCCTCTGGGGCCAACGTCCTGACTTTC